The clone carrying this T cell receptor beta chain was seen only once. Researchers ran the PCR with 60 Vbeta and 13 Jbeta primers. Clones were read by immunoSEQ multiplex PCR, and TCRdb kept only the in-frame ones, dropping some. The sample shows over 150,000 clones, approximately 84% of them seen only once. This specimen belongs to a study of cytomegalovirus exposure and HLA in healthy donors. CDR3 length: 11 residues. The V and J ends lost 7 bases and 4 bases respectively, with 4 bases between them. The germline V gene has CDR1 LNHDA and CDR2 SQIVND (reference sequence). The source is a woman aged 45-59 years in good health and CMV-seropositive. Source material: PBMCs. The chain has TRBV19 and TRBJ2-2, with D uncertain. The CDR3 DNA is TGTGCCAGTATATCCACCGGGGAGCTGTTTTTT. Translating gives CASISTGELFF.